A single sample gave rise to the 10 T cell receptor beta chains below, sequenced in a study of cytomegalovirus exposure and HLA in healthy donors. 13 Jbeta primers and 60 Vbeta primers were used for the PCR. Measured with immunoSEQ multiplex PCR; TCRdb has only the in-frame clones, and not every one. The sample includes 150,000 to 200,000 clones, around 80% of them seen just once. The specimen was PBMCs. The receptors stem from a young man in good health and CMV-seronegative.

The genes are TRBV2 and TRBJ1-5; D is unclear. Deletions cut 5 bases from V and 0 bases from J, with 11 bases between. The CDR3 sequence is 15 residues long. Germline V gene sequence: CDR1 SNHLY, CDR2 FYNNEI. The CDR3 protein is CASSPATRSNQPQHF. In nucleotides, the CDR3 is TGTGCCAGCAGTCCCGCGACACGTAGCAATCAGCCCCAGCATTTT.

The chain is built from TRBV6-1 and TRBJ2-5; D remains unclear. Germline values: CDR1 MNHNS, CDR2 SASEGT. The CDR3 length is 13 residues. Trimming left V 6 bases short and J 2 bases short, with 10 bases between. The CDR3 DNA sequence: TGTGCCAGCAGGGCCTTCAAGCAAGAGACCCAGTACTTC. The encoded protein is CASRAFKQETQYF.

This chain joins TRBV15 and TRBJ1-1; D uncertain. The V gene lost 1 base and the J gene lost 0 bases, with 6 bases spanning the gap. This CDR3 comprises 14 residues. CDR1 and CDR2 (germline): LNHNV, YYDKDF (reference sequence). The CDR3 loop reads CATSRGLMNTEAFF. The CDR3 coding sequence is TGTGCCACCAGCAGAGGACTGATGAACACTGAAGCTTTCTTT.

The chain uses TRBV2 and TRBJ1-6, with D maybe TRBD1 (5 bases). The CDR3 sequence is 14 residues long. Trimming cost V 4 bases and J 5 bases, with 9 bases left between them. CDR1 and CDR2 from the germline V gene are SNHLY and FYNNEI. Written as DNA, the CDR3 is TGTGCCAGCAGTGCAAGCAGGGATAATTCACCCCTCCACTTT. This codes for CASSASRDNSPLHF.

The chain couples TRBV7-8 to TRBJ2-7; 8 bases fit TRBD2. TRBJ2-1 matches the DNA end more closely, so the J call is doubtful. The CDR3 is made up of 12 amino acids. Germline values: CDR1 SGHVS, CDR2 FQNEAQ. As DNA, the CDR3 is TGTGCCACCGGGACTAGAAACAATGAGCAGTTCTTC. Translating it yields CATGTRNNEQFF.

This clone showed up just a few times. The rearrangement uses TRBV7-9 and TRBJ1-4; TRBD1 might be the D (5 bases). Germline V gives CDR1 SEHNR, CDR2 FQNEAQ (reference sequence). The CDR3 totals 15 residues. V was pared by 4 bases and J by 7 bases, with 16 bases between. CDR3 protein: CASSWPGREGEKLFF. The CDR3 region has the DNA TGTGCCAGCAGCTGGCCCGGCAGGGAGGGTGAAAAACTGTTTTTT. Based on the CDR3 plus reference TRBV7-9 and TRBJ1-4, the full variable domain is DTGVSQNPRHKITKRGQNVTFRCDPISEHNRLYWYRQTLGQGPEFLTYFQNEAQLEKSRLLSDRFSAERPKGSFSTLEIQRTEQGDSAMYLCASSWPGREGEKLFFGSGTQLSVL.

This chain connects TRBV29-1 to TRBJ1-4; 8 nucleotides align to TRBD1. The CDR3 sequence is 13 residues long. V shed 6 bases and J 7 bases; nucleotides not matched to a gene: 7. Germline assignment: CDR1 SQVTM and CDR2 ANQGSEA. The CDR3 region is CSVRQGLVEKLFF. The CDR3 DNA is TGCAGCGTACGACAGGGGCTGGTTGAAAAACTGTTTTTT.

The chain combines TRBV6-6 with TRBJ1-1; tentative D call: TRBD1 (5 bases). From germline, CDR1 is MNHNY and CDR2 SVGAGI (reference sequence). Between the trimmed V and J ends, which lost 3 bases and 8 bases, there was a span of 13 bases. The CDR3 has 13 residues. CDR3 nucleotides: TGTGCCAGCAGTTATACACAGGTTGAAGAAGCTTTCTTT. Amino acids: CASSYTQVEEAFF.

This clone appeared a few times. V gene TRBV19 combines with J gene TRBJ2-5; 9 bases line up with TRBD1. With V trimmed by 3 bases and J by 5 bases, 4 bases remained unmatched. The germline V gene encodes CDR1 LNHDA and CDR2 SQIVND (reference sequence). CDR3 length: 14 amino acids. The CDR3 loop reads CASSITGGEETQYF. As DNA, the CDR3 is TGTGCCAGTAGTATCACAGGGGGCGAGGAGACCCAGTACTTC.

The chain links TRBV11-1 to TRBJ2-1, with D perhaps TRBD2 (6 bases). In germline, CDR1 is SGHAT, CDR2 FQDESV (reference sequence). Trimming took off 5 bases at V and 2 bases at J, with 13 bases between the two ends. The CDR3 has 15 residues. The CDR3 coding sequence is TGTGCCAGCAGCCGAGCGGGCTTCGCCTACAATGAGCAGTTCTTC. It encodes CASSRAGFAYNEQFF.